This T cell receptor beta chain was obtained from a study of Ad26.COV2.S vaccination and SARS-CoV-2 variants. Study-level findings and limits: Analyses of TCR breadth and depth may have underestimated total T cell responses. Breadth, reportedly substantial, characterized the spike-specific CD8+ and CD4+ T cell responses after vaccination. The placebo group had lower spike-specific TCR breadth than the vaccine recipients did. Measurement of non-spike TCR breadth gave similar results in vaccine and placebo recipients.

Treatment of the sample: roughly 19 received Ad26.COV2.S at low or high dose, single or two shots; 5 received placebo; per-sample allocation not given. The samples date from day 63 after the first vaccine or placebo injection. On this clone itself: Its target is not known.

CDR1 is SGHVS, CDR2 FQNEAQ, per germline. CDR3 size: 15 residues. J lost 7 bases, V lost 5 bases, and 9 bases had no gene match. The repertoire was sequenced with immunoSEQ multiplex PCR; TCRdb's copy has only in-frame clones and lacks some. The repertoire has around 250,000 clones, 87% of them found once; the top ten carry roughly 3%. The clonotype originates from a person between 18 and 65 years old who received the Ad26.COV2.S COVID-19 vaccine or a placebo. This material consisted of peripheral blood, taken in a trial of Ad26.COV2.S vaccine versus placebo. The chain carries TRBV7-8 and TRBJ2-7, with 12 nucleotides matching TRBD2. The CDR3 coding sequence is TGTGCCAGCAGCGCCTCTAGCGGGAGGGCCGGGGAGCAGTACGTC. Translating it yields CASSASSGRAGEQYV.